What follows are 26 T cell receptor beta chains derived from one specimen sequenced in a study of CD8 T cells in Susac syndrome. After extraction with the RNeasy kit, about 0.45 to 1 ug of the RNA was reverse transcribed using random hexamers. TCRdb reprocessed the immunoSEQ multiplex PCR reads with MiXCR, giving one entry per CDR3 protein. The sample holds roughly 220,000 distinct CDR3 sequences; about 94% are singletons and the top ten take 0.15%. Sequenced sample: CD4+ T cells from PBMCs. The origin of the receptors is a human donor with Susac syndrome.

A single count supports this clonotype. The chain is built from TRBV6-5 and TRBJ1-1; 8 nucleotides match TRBD1. J gave up 0 bases and V 7 bases, and 7 bases lay outside the gene matches. Germline CDR1 MNHEY, CDR2 SVGAGI. This CDR3 is built from 15 residues. The CDR3 spells CASTRRQGLNTEAFF. CDR3 bases: TGTGCCAGCACTCGACGACAGGGGCTGAACACTGAAGCTTTCTTT.

The rearrangement links TRBV15 to TRBJ2-5; no reliable D call. V was pared by 3 bases and J by 5 bases, with 10 bases between. Germline CDR1 is LNHNV and CDR2 is YYDKDF (reference sequence). The CDR3 contains 13 residues. For the CDR3, the DNA is TGTGCCACCAGCAGGGGTTATGTGGAGACCCAGTACTTC. Its translation: CATSRGYVETQYF. Variable domain in full (rest from reference TRBV15 and TRBJ2-5): DAMVIQNPRYQVTQFGKPVTLSCSQTLNHNVMYWYQQKSSQAPKLLFHYYDKDFNNEADTPDNFQSRRPNTSFCFLDIRSPGLGDTAMYLCATSRGYVETQYFGPGTRLLVL.

V and J are TRBV20-1 and TRBJ2-5; TRBD2 aligns across 7 bases. Germline CDR1 and CDR2: DFQATT and SNEGSKA (reference sequence). V was clipped by 0 bases and J by 0 bases; unmatched bases: 4. CDR3 size: 15 residues. In DNA form, the CDR3 reads TGCAGTGCTAGAGATGTGCGGGGGTACCAAGAGACCCAGTACTTC. It is translated as CSARDVRGYQETQYF.

This clonotype was seen a single time. The rearrangement joins TRBV25-1 to TRBJ1-1; D call uncertain. CDR1 is MGHDK, CDR2 SYGVNS, per germline. The V end was cut by 3 bases, the J end by 9 bases, with 8 bases between. The CDR3 is made up of 11 amino acids. CDR3 DNA: TGTGCCAGCAGTGAGGATGTTCAAGCTTTCTTT. This codes for CASSEDVQAFF.

The genes are TRBV20-1 and TRBJ1-2; possible D gene TRBD1, 6 bases. CDR3 length: 13 amino acids. V lost 4 bases and J 8 bases, leaving 17 bases between the germline ends. Germline V gene data show CDR1 as DFQATT and CDR2 as SNEGSKA (reference sequence). The CDR3 spells CSATLQGSGGYTF. For the CDR3, the DNA is TGCAGTGCTACTCTACAGGGCTCGGGGGGCTACACCTTC.

The V call is TRBV5-1, the J call TRBJ1-1, with a weak D call TRBD1 (5 bases). Germline V gene data show CDR1 as SGHRS and CDR2 as YFSETQ. This CDR3 comprises 14 residues. Trimming cost V 1 base and J 0 bases, with 7 bases left between them. The CDR3 bases are TGCGCCAGCAGCTTGCAAGGGGTGAACACTGAAGCTTTCTTT. Protein sequence: CASSLQGVNTEAFF.

The table lists this clonotype with a count of one. The rearrangement joins TRBV2 to TRBJ2-1; D is ambiguous. This CDR3 comprises 13 residues. CDR1 is SNHLY and CDR2 is FYNNEI in the germline V gene. V was trimmed by 1 base and J by 5 bases, leaving 6 bases between them. The CDR3 spells CASSEGLNNEQFF. The CDR3 coding sequence is TGTGCCAGCAGTGAAGGCCTCAACAATGAGCAGTTCTTC.

This CDR3 reads CAWSANRGTEAFF. The CDR3 DNA reads as TGTGCCTGGAGCGCAAACAGGGGAACTGAAGCTTTCTTT. J is TRBJ1-1 and V is TRBV30, with 7 nucleotides matching TRBD1. This CDR3 comprises 13 residues. The trim removed 3 bases at V and 5 bases at J, leaving 6 bases unmatched. The germline CDR1 and CDR2 sequences are GTSNPN and SVGIG (reference sequence).

The J gene is TRBJ1-2, the V gene TRBV7-8; a weak D match, TRBD1 (6 bases). The V end lost 5 bases, the J end lost 8 bases, and 18 bases lay between the germline ends. In germline, CDR1 is SGHVS, CDR2 FQNEAQ. This CDR3 comprises 14 residues. CDR3 sequence (DNA): TGTGCCAGCAGCCCTAACCTGGACAGAAGGGGCTACACCTTC. It is translated as CASSPNLDRRGYTF.

The chain couples TRBV15 to TRBJ2-5; the match to TRBD2 covers 11 bases. The CDR3 totals 17 residues. Unmatched junction bases numbered 12, after V lost 4 bases and J lost 5 bases. Per germline, CDR1 LNHNV and CDR2 YYDKDF (reference sequence). This CDR3 is CATSIRVAGGLTETQYF. The CDR3 DNA reads as TGTGCCACCAGCATAAGAGTAGCGGGGGGGCTTACGGAGACCCAGTACTTC.

This clonotype has a single count. The chain carries TRBV6-2 or TRBV6-3 and TRBJ2-1; D is unresolved. The CDR3 runs 17 residues. The germline V gene encodes CDR1 MNHEY and CDR2 SVGEGT. The V gene lost 6 bases and the J gene lost 5 bases, with 23 bases spanning the gap. The CDR3 nucleotides are TGTGCCAGCAGGGCCGGGCCCTACAGTTCGGGCAACAATGAGCAGTTCTTC. Its protein is CASRAGPYSSGNNEQFF.

The chain carries TRBV20-1 and TRBJ1-1, with D possibly being TRBD1 (6 bases). Germline V gene data show CDR1 as DFQATT and CDR2 as SNEGSKA (reference sequence). Trimming left V 3 bases short and J 8 bases short, with 10 bases between. The CDR3 has 11 residues. CDR3 sequence reads: CSASFDREAFF. The CDR3 bases are TGCAGTGCTAGCTTTGACAGGGAAGCTTTCTTT.

The V gene is TRBV20-1, the J gene TRBJ1-3, with 7 bases lining up with TRBD1. CDR3 length: 14 amino acids. Germline V gene lookup returns CDR1 DFQATT and CDR2 SNEGSKA (reference sequence). With V trimmed by 1 base and J by 4 bases, 4 bases remained unmatched. Written as DNA, the CDR3 is TGCAGTGCTAGAGGGGACAGCAAAGGAAACACCATATATTTT. Protein: CSARGDSKGNTIYF.

V is TRBV19 and J is TRBJ1-4; D gene uncertain. The germline CDR1 and CDR2 sequences are LNHDA and SQIVND (reference sequence). V was shortened by 3 bases and J by 8 bases, with 22 bases between the two germline ends. This CDR3 has 17 amino acids. CDR3 DNA sequence: TGTGCCAGTAGTATCCCGGGCCCCAGCCAAGGATACGAAAAACTGTTTTTT. This gives the protein CASSIPGPSQGYEKLFF.

This clonotype came up once. The V and J genes are TRBV20-1 and TRBJ2-7; 12 nucleotides align to TRBD2. CDR3 length: 14 residues. J lost 3 bases, V lost 5 bases, and 5 bases had no gene match. Germline loops: CDR1 DFQATT, CDR2 SNEGSKA (reference sequence). The CDR3 loop reads CSALLAGGNYEQYF. The CDR3 DNA reads as TGCAGTGCTCTGCTAGCGGGGGGGAACTACGAGCAGTACTTC.

The chain carries TRBV20-1 and TRBJ1-2; possibly TRBD1 for D (5 bases). Trimming stripped 3 bases from V and 4 bases from J, with 12 bases between. Germline V gene data show CDR1 as DFQATT and CDR2 as SNEGSKA (reference sequence). The CDR3 spans 13 residues. CDR3 nucleotide sequence: TGCAGTGCTAGGGCACAGGTTCCCTATGGCTACACCTTC. This encodes CSARAQVPYGYTF.

The chain recombines TRBV19 with TRBJ1-1; unclear D gene. Trimming cost V 11 bases and J 5 bases, with 15 bases left between them. CDR1 is LNHDA and CDR2 is SQIVND in the germline V gene (reference sequence). CDR3 length: 12 residues. CDR3 nucleotide sequence: TGTGCCTCAAACGGGGTTTGGACTGAAGCTTTCTTT. Its translation is CASNGVWTEAFF. Full variable domain (outside the CDR3, taken from reference TRBV19 and TRBJ1-1): DGGITQSPKYLFRKEGQNVTLSCEQNLNHDAMYWYRQDPGQGLRLIYYSQIVNDFQKGDIAEGYSVSREKKESFPLTVTSAQKNPTAFYLCASNGVWTEAFFGQGTRLTVV.

The chain recombines TRBV5-1 with TRBJ1-1; tentative D call: TRBD1 (6 bases). With 1 base removed from V and 1 base from J, the gap between germline ends came to 11 bases. Per the germline V gene, CDR1 is SGHRS and CDR2 is YFSETQ. The CDR3 totals 15 residues. DNA of the CDR3: TGCGCCAGCAGCTTGCATCAGGGGCCGAACACTGAAGCTTTCTTT. This translates into CASSLHQGPNTEAFF.

V is TRBV9 and J is TRBJ2-1, with TRBD2 identical over 7 bases. Germline-derived CDR1 and CDR2 are SGDLS and YYNGEE. The J segment lost 4 bases and the V segment lost 0 bases, leaving 4 bases of the junction unmatched. This CDR3 contains 15 residues. The CDR3 DNA is TGTGCCAGCAGCGTAGGAAGCGGGGAGTACAATGAGCAGTTCTTC. This sequence encodes CASSVGSGEYNEQFF.

The chain is built from TRBV5-4 and TRBJ1-1; D remains unclear. Germline CDR1 SGHNT, CDR2 YYREEE (reference sequence). Trimming removed 4 bases at V and 1 base at J, with 14 bases between. This CDR3 is 15 amino acids long. This CDR3 is CASSPEDLTNTEAFF. The CDR3 DNA follows: TGTGCCAGCAGCCCCGAAGATCTCACGAACACTGAAGCTTTCTTT.

V is TRBV5-4 and J is TRBJ1-1; D remains ambiguous. Trimming took 0 bases from V and 1 from J, leaving 4 bases between them. The germline gives CDR1 SGHNT, CDR2 YYREEE (reference sequence). This CDR3 contains 13 residues. The CDR3, as DNA: TGTGCCAGCAGCTTGGCGACGAACACTGAAGCTTTCTTT. Protein sequence: CASSLATNTEAFF.

The rearrangement uses TRBV30 and TRBJ1-1, with D unresolved. With 5 bases removed from V and 0 bases from J, the gap between germline ends came to 16 bases. CDR1 is GTSNPN and CDR2 is SVGIG in the germline V gene (reference sequence). The CDR3 length is 15 residues. The CDR3 region is CAWSKADLMNTEAFF. Here the CDR3 DNA reads TGTGCCTGGTCAAAGGCGGACCTTATGAACACTGAAGCTTTCTTT.

This clonotype appeared a single time. J is TRBJ2-6 and V is TRBV12-3 or TRBV12-4, with 7 bases identical to TRBD1. The V segment lost 5 bases and the J segment 2 bases; nucleotides outside the gene matches: 3. CDR3 size: 15 residues. As DNA, the CDR3 is TGTGCCAGCAGTCCACAGGGGCCTGGGGCCAACGTCCTGACTTTC. Its translation: CASSPQGPGANVLTF.

The chain employs TRBV29-1 and TRBJ1-5, with no clear D. Germline loops: CDR1 SQVTM, CDR2 ANQGSEA. The germline V and J ends were trimmed by 7 bases and 2 bases, with 18 bases remaining between them. The CDR3 is 15 residues long. The CDR3 bases are TGCAGCGAAACCCACGGTTGGCGACGCAATCAGCCCCAGCATTTT. Amino acids: CSETHGWRRNQPQHF.

The chain is built from TRBV5-4 and TRBJ1-1; D is unclear. The CDR3 runs to 16 residues. V lost 0 bases and J lost 5, with 17 bases in between. The germline CDR1 and CDR2 sequences are SGHNT and YYREEE (reference sequence). CDR3 nucleotide sequence: TGTGCCAGCAGCTTGGACGGTGACTTTCCGGGGACTGAAGCTTTCTTT. It encodes CASSLDGDFPGTEAFF.

The V and J genes are TRBV7-8 and TRBJ2-1; D is undetermined. The length of the CDR3 is 15 residues. CDR1 and CDR2 (germline): SGHVS, FQNEAQ. V was trimmed by 2 bases and J by 5 bases, leaving 13 bases between them. CDR3 bases: TGTGCCAGCAGCTTATTCACGGGCAACGACAATGAGCAGTTCTTC. It yields the protein CASSLFTGNDNEQFF.